The 6 T cell receptor beta chains presented below share a single source sample, sequenced in a study of T-cell reconstitution after alpha-beta-depleted transplantation in children. Unique molecular identifiers were incorporated into the prepared TCRbeta library. TCRdb called the PCR reads again in MiXCR, with one record for every CDR3 protein. The sample includes 280,000 or so distinct CDR3 sequences, 11% of them seen just once. This material consisted of peripheral blood, taken 180 days after TCRalphabeta/CD19-depleted stem cell transplant. The receptor source for this set is a male patient between 2 and 10 years old who had a stem cell transplant for chronic granulomatous disease, so the T cells may come from the graft donor.

This clonotype was counted many times. This chain links TRBV12-3 or TRBV12-4 with TRBJ2-7; D is unclear. CDR3 length equals 14 residues. Trimming removed 3 bases at V and 5 bases at J, with 14 bases between. The CDR3 DNA reads as TGTGCCAGCAGTTTCCTCGGGCTTGGGGACGAGCAGTACTTC. This encodes CASSFLGLGDEQYF.

This clonotype was counted ten times or more. The chain employs TRBV20-1 and TRBJ2-5; D is possibly TRBD2 (7 bases). Germline V gives CDR1 DFQATT, CDR2 SNEGSKA (reference sequence). The CDR3 runs 13 residues. Trimming removed 6 bases from V and 5 bases from J, with 16 bases in between. The CDR3 coding sequence is TGCAGTGCCGGAGGGGGGGGGCTGGAGACCCAGTACTTC. The encoded protein is CSAGGGGLETQYF.

This clonotype was recorded at least ten times. The chain links TRBV9 to TRBJ1-6, with TRBD1 identical over 8 bases. CDR1 and CDR2 from the germline V gene are SGDLS and YYNGEE. J was trimmed by 10 bases and V by 4 bases; bases with no gene match: 13. This CDR3 has 16 residues. CDR3 sequence reads: CASSLIPGQEGSPLHF. The CDR3 nucleotides are TGTGCCAGCAGCCTCATACCGGGACAGGAAGGGTCACCCCTCCACTTT.

This clonotype has a count of ten or more. The chain joins TRBV5-1 to TRBJ2-7; perhaps TRBD1 as D (5 bases). CDR1 and CDR2 (germline): SGHRS, YFSETQ. V was trimmed by 1 base and J by 1 base, leaving 15 bases between them. This CDR3 spans 16 amino acids. This CDR3 is CASSLLDSPQSYEQYF. In DNA form, the CDR3 reads TGCGCCAGCAGCTTGCTCGACAGCCCCCAGTCCTACGAGCAGTACTTC.

On this clonotype itself: This clone may be a read error of a much larger clone one base away. This chain links TRBV18 with TRBJ1-5; D remains ambiguous. Germline V gives CDR1 KGHSH, CDR2 LQKENI. V dropped 3 bases and J dropped 7 bases, with 10 bases sitting between them. The CDR3 loop spans 13 amino acids. CDR3 loop: CASSPFGIQPQHF. CDR3 bases: TGTGCCAGCTCACCGTTCGGGATCCAGCCCCAGCATTTT.

The genes are TRBV25-1 and TRBJ2-7, with TRBD1 matching 7 bases. There are 14 residues in the CDR3. With V trimmed by 4 bases and J by 3 bases, 6 bases remained unmatched. Germline V lookup: CDR1 MGHDK, CDR2 SYGVNS. The CDR3 bases are TGTGCCAGCAGTGCCCCTAGGGGGCTCTACGAGCAGTACTTC. Translation: CASSAPRGLYEQYF.